One and the same sample provided the 10 T cell receptor beta chains below, sequenced in a study of cytomegalovirus exposure and HLA in healthy donors. PCR amplification relied on 60 Vbeta primers (plus 13 Jbeta primers). The method was immunoSEQ multiplex PCR; TCRdb's version includes in-frame clones alone and lacks a portion of them. The sample carries some 190,000 clones, approximately 80% recorded once. The sample taken for sequencing was PBMCs. These receptors were obtained from a man aged 35 to 55 in good health and CMV-seropositive.

The rearrangement joins TRBV7-6 to TRBJ2-7; 12 bases fit TRBD1. V dropped 4 bases and J dropped 9; count of bases not matched to a gene: 7. The length of the CDR3 is 14 residues. Germline loops: CDR1 SGHVS, CDR2 FNYEAQ. The CDR3 region is CASSSPGTGGLQYF. In DNA, the CDR3 is TGTGCCAGCAGCTCCCCTGGGACAGGGGGCTTGCAGTACTTC.

This sequence joins TRBV7-8 and TRBJ2-2; a possible D gene is TRBD1 (6 bases). From germline, CDR1 is SGHVS and CDR2 FQNEAQ. Trimming shortened V by 8 bases and J by 1 base, and 20 bases separated the two germline ends. There are 17 residues in the CDR3. CDR3 in amino acids: CASYTTRGTRNTGELFF. The CDR3 region has the DNA TGTGCCAGCTACACGACAAGGGGGACACGGAACACCGGGGAGCTGTTTTTT. The full variable domain, with the rest looked up from reference TRBV7-8 and TRBJ2-2, is GAGVSQSPRYKVAKRGQDVALRCDPISGHVSLFWYQQALGQGPEFLTYFQNEAQLDKSGLPSDRFFAERPEGSVSTLKIQRTQQEDSAVYLCASYTTRGTRNTGELFFGEGSRLTVL.

CDR3 sequence reads: CASSTSTSGRDTQYF. The CDR3 nucleotides read TGTGCCAGCAGCACAAGCACTAGCGGGAGGGATACGCAGTATTTT. The chain recombines TRBV7-2 with TRBJ2-3; 12 bases line up with TRBD2. Looked up from germline, CDR1 is SGHTA and CDR2 is FQGNSA. V was pared by 5 bases and J by 6 bases, with 6 bases of the junction left unmatched. The CDR3 totals 15 residues.

This chain joins TRBV7-3 and TRBJ1-6, with D tentatively TRBD1 (6 bases). Trimming left V 6 bases short and J 7 bases short, with 13 bases between. Germline CDR1 and CDR2: SGHTA and FQGTGA. CDR3 length: 14 amino acids. CDR3 loop: CASSSGTRNSPLHF. CDR3 bases: TGTGCCAGCAGTTCCGGGACAAGGAATTCACCCCTCCACTTT.

The V call is TRBV1, the J call TRBJ2-5; the DNA was not used to check the table's D call, TRBD2. TRBV1 has pseudogene status. The CDR3 covers 16 residues. The chain's CDR3 is CTSSQDGGGAQETQYF. DNA for the CDR3: TGCACCAGCAGCCAAGATGGGGGAGGGGCCCAAGAGACCCAGTACTTC.

The chain uses TRBV6-1 and TRBJ1-1, with D uncertain. Germline assignment: CDR1 MNHNS and CDR2 SASEGT. V lost 6 bases to trimming and J lost 10 bases, with 15 bases between them. This CDR3 has 12 amino acids. CDR3 protein: CASSNDGLRAFF. CDR3 DNA: TGTGCCAGCAGCAACGATGGCCTTCGAGCTTTCTTT.

The J gene is TRBJ2-2, the V gene TRBV10-3; 9 bases line up with TRBD1. Trimming removed 5 bases from V and 0 bases from J; junction bases left unmatched: 7. There are 17 residues in the CDR3. Germline lookup yields CDR1 ENHRY and CDR2 SYGVKD. The DNA for the CDR3 is TGTGCCATCAGTCGGTTTACAGGGGGCACGAACACCGGGGAGCTGTTTTTT. It codes for CAISRFTGGTNTGELFF.

The chain's CDR3 is CASSQEASGHVDEQFF. DNA of the CDR3: TGCGCCAGCAGCCAAGAGGCTAGCGGACATGTGGATGAGCAGTTCTTC. The rearrangement links TRBV4-1 to TRBJ2-1, with 7 bases matching TRBD2. J gave up 8 bases and V 0 bases, and 10 bases lay outside the gene matches. Germline V CDR1 and CDR2: MGHRA, YSYEKL. CDR3 length equals 16 residues.

This clone was observed a handful of times. The chain carries TRBV5-4 and TRBJ2-5, with 10 bases lining up with TRBD2. Germline-derived CDR1 and CDR2 are SGHNT and YYREEE (reference sequence). The CDR3 totals 17 residues. J lost 5 bases, V lost 3 bases, and 13 bases had no gene match. The CDR3 spells CASSSMGLAPLRETQYF. The CDR3 nucleotides are TGTGCCAGCAGCTCCATGGGACTAGCGCCGTTGAGGGAGACCCAGTACTTC. The full variable domain, its missing parts supplied by reference TRBV5-4 and TRBJ2-5, is ETGVTQSPTHLIKTRGQQVTLRCSSQSGHNTVSWYQQALGQGPQFIFQYYREEENGRGNFPPRFSGLQFPNYSSELNVNALELDDSALYLCASSSMGLAPLRETQYFGPGTRLLVL.

CDR3 region: CASSLGGGSVLDEQFF. CDR3 DNA sequence: TGTGCCAGCAGCTTAGGTGGAGGTTCGGTTTTAGATGAGCAGTTCTTC. This sequence joins TRBV7-8 and TRBJ2-1; maybe TRBD2 (5 bases). Germline V gene data show CDR1 as SGHVS and CDR2 as FQNEAQ. The CDR3 runs to 16 residues. The ends were cut back, 1 base at V and 8 bases at J, with 18 bases in the middle. Supplemented by reference TRBV7-8 and TRBJ2-1, the full variable domain reads GAGVSQSPRYKVAKRGQDVALRCDPISGHVSLFWYQQALGQGPEFLTYFQNEAQLDKSGLPSDRFFAERPEGSVSTLKIQRTQQEDSAVYLCASSLGGGSVLDEQFFGPGTRLTVL.